This T cell receptor beta chain was observed in a study of cytomegalovirus exposure and HLA in healthy donors. Study summary: It was reported in a later analysis that the 100 to 150 validation repertoires used the same platform as the 500 to 700 first-cohort repertoires. Study-level findings and limits: A subsequent analysis found that TCR clusters from the first cohort also tended to co-occur in the approximately 130 validation repertoires, with around 94% of cluster scores above 0. Whilst most TCR sequences proved rare, a subset of public TCRs occurred across many donors.

From the 120-subject validation cohort, which was separate from the roughly 630-subject first cohort, the donors were drawn. Profiling relied on immunoSEQ multiplex PCR, and the TCRdb table lists in-frame clones only, not all of them. The table includes 120,000 or so clones, approximately 90% detected once. A note on this clone: No antigen is known for it.

The sequenced sample consisted of PBMCs. The receptor comes from a woman aged 18-30 years in good health and CMV-seronegative.

The CDR3: CASSIGTLISYNEQFF. The CDR3 nucleotides are TGTGCCAGTAGTATAGGGACACTAATCTCCTACAATGAGCAGTTCTTC. This sequence joins TRBV19 and TRBJ2-1; tentatively, D is TRBD1 (5 bases). The V end was cut by 1 base, the J end by 0 bases, with 10 bases between. CDR3 length: 16 amino acids. Looked up from germline, CDR1 is LNHDA and CDR2 is SQIVND (reference sequence).